Listed here are 24 T cell receptor beta chains from one sample, sequenced in a study of T cell repertoires in cytomegalovirus infection. TCRdb passed the reads through MiXCR, listing each CDR3 protein once. The sample consists of about 100,000 distinct CDR3 sequences, about 22% of them appearing once. The sequencing sample was made of CD8+ T cells from PBMCs. The receptors here all came from a human donor in good health (CMV status not recorded). Some clones in this sample may be carry-over from other donors' samples.

In the case of this clonotype: One base away lies a much larger clone, so this may be a sequencing read error. The V gene is TRBV28, the J gene TRBJ1-5; TRBD1 aligns across 7 bases. Per the germline V gene, CDR1 is MDHEN and CDR2 is SYDVKM. The CDR3 covers 16 residues. CDR3: CASSSILGQLNQPRHF. As DNA, the CDR3 is TGTGCCAGCAGTTCTATCCTGGGACAGCTCAATCAGCCCCGGCATTTT.

At least ten counts were recorded for this clonotype. This chain uses TRBV7-9 with TRBJ2-7; D gene uncertain. The V and J ends lost 5 bases and 2 bases respectively, with 10 bases between them. Germline V gene sequence: CDR1 SEHNR, CDR2 FQNEAQ (reference sequence). This CDR3 is built from 13 residues. CDR3 nucleotide sequence: TGTGCCAGCAGCCTCCCAAGCACCTACGAGCAGTACTTC. Translation gives CASSLPSTYEQYF. Filled out from reference TRBV7-9 and TRBJ2-7, the complete variable domain reads DTGVSQNPRHKITKRGQNVTFRCDPISEHNRLYWYRQTLGQGPEFLTYFQNEAQLEKSRLLSDRFSAERPKGSFSTLEIQRTEQGDSAMYLCASSLPSTYEQYFGPGTRLTVT.

This clonotype has ten or more counts. The chain joins TRBV7-2 to TRBJ2-7; no clear D. Between the trimmed V and J ends, which lost 4 bases and 0 bases, there was a span of 10 bases. The CDR3 is made up of 14 amino acids. Germline-derived CDR1 and CDR2 are SGHTA and FQGNSA. The CDR3 region is CASSYPGYSYEQYF. The CDR3 coding sequence is TGTGCCAGCAGCTACCCGGGCTACTCCTACGAGCAGTACTTC. Variable domain in full (rest from reference TRBV7-2 and TRBJ2-7): GAGVSQSPSNKVTEKGKDVELRCDPISGHTALYWYRQSLGQGLEFLIYFQGNSAPDKSGLPSDRFSAERTGGSVSTLTIQRTQQEDSAVYLCASSYPGYSYEQYFGPGTRLTVT.

This clonotype was detected a few times. The chain couples TRBV18 to TRBJ1-6; D remains unclear. Germline values: CDR1 KGHSH, CDR2 LQKENI. The CDR3 length is 17 residues. The V end lost 1 base, the J end lost 5 bases, and 15 bases lay between the germline ends. The CDR3 nucleotides read TGTGCCAGCTCACCACGGGCGGGGATTGCCGATAATTCACCCCTCCACTTT. Amino acid sequence: CASSPRAGIADNSPLHF.

This chain uses TRBV2 with TRBJ2-5; 7 nucleotides align to TRBD1. The CDR3 contains 11 residues. V dropped 7 bases and J dropped 7; count of bases not matched to a gene: 3. CDR1 and CDR2 from the germline V gene are SNHLY and FYNNEI. The CDR3 DNA reads as TGTGCCAGCAACAGGGGCGGGACCCAGTACTTC. It is translated as CASNRGGTQYF.

This clonotype was detected many times. As DNA, the CDR3 is TGTGCCAGCAGCTTTGGACCCGACGAGCAGTACTTC. Encoded protein: CASSFGPDEQYF. The chain couples TRBV7-8 to TRBJ2-7; D not certain. Germline V lookup: CDR1 SGHVS, CDR2 FQNEAQ. V gave up 3 bases and J gave up 5 bases, with 8 bases separating them. This CDR3 spans 12 amino acids. Looking up the rest from reference TRBV7-8 and TRBJ2-7 gives the full variable domain: GAGVSQSPRYKVAKRGQDVALRCDPISGHVSLFWYQQALGQGPEFLTYFQNEAQLDKSGLPSDRFFAERPEGSVSTLKIQRTQQEDSAVYLCASSFGPDEQYFGPGTRLTVT.

The CDR3 DNA reads as TGTGCCAGCAGCTTTCACAGAATGACTGAAGCTTTCTTT. It is translated as CASSFHRMTEAFF. This chain joins TRBV5-6 and TRBJ1-1; D unresolved. Per the germline V gene, CDR1 is SGHDT and CDR2 is YYEEEE. This CDR3 is 13 amino acids long. V gave up 2 bases and J gave up 5 bases, with 10 bases separating them. Together with reference TRBV5-6 and TRBJ1-1, the CDR3 gives the full variable domain: DAGVTQSPTHLIKTRGQQVTLRCSPKSGHDTVSWYQQALGQGPQFIFQYYEEEERQRGNFPDRFSGHQFPNYSSELNVNALLLGDSALYLCASSFHRMTEAFFGQGTRLTVV.

The V and J genes are TRBV6-2 or TRBV6-3 and TRBJ2-7; D unresolved. Germline V gene data show CDR1 as MNHEY and CDR2 as SVGEGT. V gave up 4 bases and J gave up 5 bases, with 15 bases separating them. This CDR3 has 14 residues. The CDR3 loop is CASSLNQIGHEQYF. DNA of the CDR3: TGTGCCAGCAGTTTGAATCAAATCGGCCACGAGCAGTACTTC.

V and J are TRBV19 and TRBJ1-5; D might be TRBD1 (5 bases). Deletions cut 2 bases from V and 6 bases from J, with 11 bases between. This CDR3 contains 14 residues. Per germline, CDR1 LNHDA and CDR2 SQIVND (reference sequence). The CDR3 reads CASSISGQGQPQHF. The CDR3 DNA reads as TGTGCCAGTAGTATATCCGGGCAGGGTCAGCCCCAGCATTTT. The full variable domain, completed using reference TRBV19 and TRBJ1-5, is DGGITQSPKYLFRKEGQNVTLSCEQNLNHDAMYWYRQDPGQGLRLIYYSQIVNDFQKGDIAEGYSVSREKKESFPLTVTSAQKNPTAFYLCASSISGQGQPQHFGDGTRLSIL.

On this clonotype itself: A read error may explain this, as a much larger clone is one base away. The genes are TRBV7-9 and TRBJ2-5, with D possibly TRBD1 on 6 matching bases. The CDR3 totals 14 residues. Germline CDR1 SEHNR, CDR2 FQNEAQ (reference sequence). The CDR3 region has the DNA TGTACCAGCAGCATCAGGACAGAACAAGAGACCCAGTACTTC. This translates into CTSSIRTEQETQYF.

There are many counts of this clonotype. The chain uses TRBV19 and TRBJ2-3; D is unresolved. CDR1 LNHDA and CDR2 SQIVND come from the germline V gene (reference sequence). This CDR3 has 15 residues. V was cut by 5 bases and J by 2 bases, with 14 bases left in between. CDR3 amino acids: CASSADLPPTDTQYF. In DNA form, the CDR3 reads TGTGCCAGTAGTGCGGACCTCCCCCCCACAGATACGCAGTATTTT.

To note about this clonotype: This clone may be a read error of a much larger clone one base away. The chain joins TRBV7-8 to TRBJ1-2, with unresolved D. CDR3 length equals 14 residues. Germline V gene sequence: CDR1 SGHVS, CDR2 FQNEAQ. The chain's CDR3 is CTSSSPVELGGYTF. CDR3 sequence (DNA): TGTACCAGCAGCTCCCCAGTAGAATTGGGTGGCTACACCTTC.

The V call is TRBV12-3 or TRBV12-4, the J call TRBJ1-3, with D uncertain. The CDR3 consists of 14 residues. V was pared by 5 bases and J by 4 bases, with 12 bases between. Here the CDR3 reads CASSHRGRGNTIYF. CDR3 nucleotides: TGTGCCAGCAGTCACCGGGGTAGGGGAAACACCATATATTTT.

The chain joins TRBV28 to TRBJ1-6; 7 positions match TRBD1. The V gene end was trimmed by 8 bases and the J gene end by 7 bases; junction bases not matched to a gene: 8. The CDR3 totals 14 residues. Germline V lookup: CDR1 MDHEN, CDR2 SYDVKM. The CDR3 bases are TGTGCCAGCCGAGAGGCAGGGGGAAATTCACCCCTCCACTTT. Translated, it gives CASREAGGNSPLHF.

This clonotype has more than one count but fewer than ten. The chain recombines TRBV4-3 with TRBJ2-5; D remains ambiguous. Trimming removed 0 bases at V and 6 bases at J, with 14 bases between. The germline CDR1 and CDR2 sequences are LGHNA and YSLEER. This CDR3 spans 15 amino acids. CDR3 in amino acids: CASSQDQWSQQTQYF. Here the CDR3 DNA reads TGCGCCAGCAGCCAAGATCAGTGGAGCCAGCAGACCCAGTACTTC.

In this sample, this clonotype turned up a few times. This chain joins TRBV11-3 and TRBJ1-1; D gene uncertain. Per germline, CDR1 SGHNT and CDR2 YENEEA. V was pared by 5 bases and J by 8 bases, with 15 bases between. CDR3 length: 13 amino acids. CDR3 in DNA: TGTGCCAGCAGCCCCCCCGGCGGGATGGAAGCTTTCTTT. As protein: CASSPPGGMEAFF.

V usage is TRBV20-1 and J usage is TRBJ2-1; D may be TRBD2 (6 bases). CDR1 and CDR2 from the germline V gene are DFQATT and SNEGSKA (reference sequence). This CDR3 region has 15 residues. V was shortened by 4 bases and J by 0 bases, with 13 bases between the two germline ends. The CDR3, as DNA: TGCAGTGCTACCGGGAGCGGTAGCTCCTACAATGAGCAGTTCTTC. Protein sequence: CSATGSGSSYNEQFF.

This clonotype was observed once. The chain joins TRBV4-3 to TRBJ2-7, with D hard to call. The CDR3 extends over 15 amino acids. V lost 0 bases to trimming and J lost 0 bases, with 9 bases between them. Germline values: CDR1 LGHNA, CDR2 YSLEER. The CDR3 nucleotides read TGCGCCAGCAGCCAAGATAGAGAGGTCTCCTACGAGCAGTACTTC. It codes for CASSQDREVSYEQYF.

This clonotype showed up many times. The gene calls are TRBV28 and TRBJ2-4, with D possibly TRBD1 on 6 matching bases. Germline assignment: CDR1 MDHEN and CDR2 SYDVKM. V was pared by 7 bases and J by 0 bases, with 28 bases between. The CDR3 totals 20 residues. DNA of the CDR3: TGTGCCAGCACCTCTCATCCTCGGGACATTTTTTATCAAGCCAAAAACATTCAGTACTTC. Its translation is CASTSHPRDIFYQAKNIQYF.

The sample holds a few counts of this clonotype. The V call is TRBV2, the J call TRBJ2-5; the D call may be TRBD1 or TRBD2 (5 bases each). There are 15 residues in the CDR3. Germline V CDR1 and CDR2: SNHLY, FYNNEI. Deletions cut 0 bases from V and 0 bases from J, with 8 bases between. The CDR3, as DNA: TGTGCCAGCAGTGAAGCGCAGGGACACCAAGAGACCCAGTACTTC. This gives the protein CASSEAQGHQETQYF.

The rearrangement uses TRBV2 and TRBJ1-2; D may be TRBD1 (6 bases). The length of the CDR3 is 15 residues. From germline, CDR1 is SNHLY and CDR2 FYNNEI. Deletions cut 7 bases from V and 4 bases from J, with 19 bases between. The CDR3 sequence is CASIGGGQAIYGYTF. The CDR3 coding sequence is TGTGCCAGCATCGGGGGGGGCCAGGCGATCTATGGCTACACCTTC.

This clonotype showed up many times. The J gene is TRBJ2-7, the V gene TRBV27; 9 bases line up with TRBD1. There are 16 residues in the CDR3. The V and J ends lost 0 bases and 5 bases, in that order; junction bases with no gene match: 8. Germline CDR1 MNHEY, CDR2 SMNVEV (reference sequence). In DNA form, the CDR3 reads TGTGCCAGCAGTTTATCACCCGGGACAGGGATCCACGAGCAGTACTTC. It encodes CASSLSPGTGIHEQYF.

This clonotype was seen many times. The chain links TRBV28 to TRBJ1-4, with a tentative D call TRBD1 (5 bases). With 1 base removed from V and 0 bases from J, the gap between germline ends came to 9 bases. The CDR3 spans 16 residues. CDR1 is MDHEN and CDR2 is SYDVKM in the germline V gene. The CDR3 protein is CASSLFIGATNEKLFF. CDR3 in DNA: TGTGCCAGCAGTTTATTTATAGGGGCAACTAATGAAAAACTGTTTTTT.

This clonotype was recorded at least ten times. V gene TRBV7-6 combines with J gene TRBJ1-4, with 9 positions matching TRBD1. This CDR3 is 15 amino acids long. V trimming: 6 bases; J trimming: 4 bases; junction bases outside the gene matches: 6. Germline V lookup: CDR1 SGHVS, CDR2 FNYEAQ. In nucleotides, the CDR3 is TGTGCCAGCAGACGGACGGGACAGGGTAATGAAAAACTGTTTTTT. Residues: CASRRTGQGNEKLFF.